Presented here are 11 T cell receptor beta chains from one specimen sequenced in a study of CXCR3-negative and CXCR3-positive naive CD8 T cells. Carrying UMI labels, the TRB cDNA libraries were prepared through 5' RACE. Reanalyzing the 5' RACE reads, TCRdb keeps one entry per CDR3 protein, without DNA. Across about 39,000 distinct CDR3 sequences, the top ten clones capture about 1.6% of the sample. Sequencing was done on a sample of naive CXCR3- CD8+ T cells from blood. Subset indicated: CD45RO-CCR7+CD27+CD95- naive CD8+ T cells lacking CXCR3 (TNR3-). These TCRs come from a human donor in good health. Some clones in this sample may be carry-over from other donors' samples.

The chain carries TRBV20-1 and TRBJ2-7; the D gene TCRdb calls, TRBD1, cannot be checked with no DNA. Germline V CDR1 and CDR2: DFQATT, SNEGSKA (reference sequence). This CDR3 contains 15 residues. The CDR3 spells CSARLQGKNLYEQYF.

This chain connects TRBV2 to TRBJ2-1. The CDR3 consists of 14 residues. Germline CDR1 reads SNHLY; CDR2 reads FYNNEI. This CDR3 reads CASSAGSSYNEQFF. The full variable domain, its missing parts supplied by reference TRBV2 and TRBJ2-1, is EPEVTQTPSHQVTQMGQEVILRCVPISNHLYFYWYRQILGQKVEFLVSFYNNEISEKSEIFDDQFSVERPDGSNFTLKIRSTKLEDSAMYFCASSAGSSYNEQFFGPGTRLTVL.

The gene calls are TRBV24-1 and TRBJ2-1; the D call of TRBD1 rests on TCRdb alone, since no DNA is present to check it. This CDR3 has 17 residues. Germline CDR1 and CDR2: KGHDR and SFDVKD. This chain's CDR3 is CATSDLIGGSSYNEQFF.

The chain carries TRBV4-2 and TRBJ2-3. Germline-derived CDR1 and CDR2 are LGHNA and YNFKEQ. The CDR3 contains 12 residues. CDR3 amino acids: CASSLQPDTQYF.

V is TRBV27 and J is TRBJ1-6; TCRdb picks TRBD1, but there is no DNA to check that call. The CDR3 runs to 20 residues. The V gene's germline CDR1 is MNHEY and CDR2 SMNVEV (reference sequence). The CDR3 is CASSSSGISRPSSYNSPLHF.

The J gene is TRBJ1-4, the V gene TRBV20-1; the TCRdb call, TRBD1, lacks DNA for checking. Germline assignment: CDR1 DFQATT and CDR2 SNEGSKA (reference sequence). This CDR3 contains 16 residues. CDR3: CSARSFNREGNEKLFF.

The chain joins TRBV5-4 to TRBJ2-3; the TCRdb D gene call, TRBD2, has no DNA to confirm it. The CDR3 contains 16 residues. The germline CDR1 and CDR2 sequences are SGHNT and YYREEE (reference sequence). The CDR3 spells CASSRGLAGPPDTQYF. Together with reference TRBV5-4 and TRBJ2-3, the CDR3 gives the full variable domain: ETGVTQSPTHLIKTRGQQVTLRCSSQSGHNTVSWYQQALGQGPQFIFQYYREEENGRGNFPPRFSGLQFPNYSSELNVNALELDDSALYLCASSRGLAGPPDTQYFGPGTRLTVL.

The rearrangement joins TRBV5-4 to TRBJ2-1; TCRdb's D gene call, TRBD1, goes unchecked for lack of DNA. CDR3 size: 15 residues. The germline V gene encodes CDR1 SGHNT and CDR2 YYREEE (reference sequence). The CDR3 reads CASSILRDSYNEQFF.

V usage is TRBV6-5 and J usage is TRBJ2-5; TCRdb selects TRBD1, and the lack of DNA leaves this call unchecked. This CDR3 region has 14 residues. Looked up from germline, CDR1 is MNHEY and CDR2 is SVGAGI. CDR3 protein: CASKLRDIQETQYF.

This chain connects TRBV6-4 to TRBJ2-1; the D gene TCRdb calls, TRBD2, cannot be checked with no DNA. This CDR3 region has 15 residues. Germline V gene lookup returns CDR1 MRHNA and CDR2 SNTAGT. CDR3 sequence reads: CASSGTSGGYNEQFF.

This chain uses TRBV29-1 with TRBJ1-1. Germline lookup yields CDR1 SQVTM and CDR2 ANQGSEA. The CDR3 consists of 13 residues. CDR3: CSVEEGSFTEAFF.